The 13 T cell receptor beta chains presented below share a single source sample, sequenced in a study of beta chain features in type 1 diabetes. The entirety of the isolated RNA underwent reverse transcription, so expressed TCRB transcripts were sequenced. The method was immunoSEQ multiplex PCR; TCRdb's version includes in-frame clones alone and lacks a portion of them. The sample lists 250,000 to 350,000 clones, around 13% occurring once. Sequenced input: central memory CD4+ T cells from blood. These receptors were collected from a young man in good health.

In its sample, this clone was seen many times. The chain employs TRBV7-2 and TRBJ2-2; possible D gene TRBD2, 6 bases. The CDR3 consists of 14 residues. Deletions cut 3 bases from V and 7 bases from J, with 12 bases between. From germline, CDR1 is SGHTA and CDR2 FQGNSA. CDR3 coding DNA: TGTGCCAGCAGCTTCTTGCGGGGTGTCGGGGAGCTGTTTTTT. Encoded protein: CASSFLRGVGELFF.

This clone was picked up a small number of times. The chain uses TRBV18 and TRBJ2-1; 11 bases line up with TRBD1. This CDR3 is built from 16 residues. Germline V gives CDR1 KGHSH, CDR2 LQKENI. V was pared by 0 bases and J by 9 bases, with 7 bases of the junction left unmatched. The CDR3 coding sequence is TGTGCCAGCTCACCACCGGGACAGGGGGGAAGCGGTGAGCAGTTCTTC. Its protein is CASSPPGQGGSGEQFF.

V gene TRBV27 combines with J gene TRBJ2-7; TRBD1 agrees at 7 bases. Trimming removed 4 bases from V and 5 bases from J; junction bases left unmatched: 2. Germline CDR1 and CDR2: MNHEY and SMNVEV (reference sequence). The CDR3 covers 12 residues. The CDR3 nucleotides read TGTGCCAGCAGTTCAGGGACAGACGAGCAGTACGTC. Translated, it gives CASSSGTDEQYV.

This clone was seen a few times. The rearrangement links TRBV19 to TRBJ1-1; the D is unclear. Trimming left V 4 bases short and J 2 bases short, with 11 bases between. Germline CDR1 and CDR2: LNHDA and SQIVND (reference sequence). The CDR3 totals 14 residues. The CDR3 sequence: CASSRGRINTEAFF. The CDR3 DNA follows: TGTGCCAGTAGTAGGGGTAGAATCAACACTGAAGCTTTCTTT.

The chain uses TRBV18 and TRBJ2-1; 11 bases match TRBD2. Germline lookup yields CDR1 KGHSH and CDR2 LQKENI. The CDR3 covers 18 residues. J gave up 0 bases and V 2 bases, and 6 bases lay outside the gene matches. CDR3 bases: TGTGCCAGCTCACCAACTAGCGGGGGAATAAGCTCCTACAATGAGCAGTTCTTC. Translating gives CASSPTSGGISSYNEQFF.

Ten or more counts support this clone. V gene TRBV7-2 combines with J gene TRBJ2-7; 12 nucleotides align to TRBD2. Germline V gene data show CDR1 as SGHTA and CDR2 as FQGNSA. CDR3 size: 13 residues. CDR3: CASSFRPSGRVDV. The CDR3 DNA reads TGTGCCAGCAGCTTTAGGCCTAGCGGGAGGGTAGACGTC.

For the CDR3, the DNA is TGTGCCAGCAGGCGGATCTATGGCTACACCTTC. This codes for CASRRIYGYTF. V is TRBV6-1 and J is TRBJ1-2; D uncertain. This CDR3 is 11 amino acids long. Between the trimmed V and J ends, which lost 6 bases and 4 bases, there was a span of 6 bases. Germline CDR1 reads MNHNS; CDR2 reads SASEGT.

J is TRBJ2-1 and V is TRBV7-7, with 10 bases fitting TRBD1. Trimming took 5 bases from V and 5 from J; bases not matched to a gene: 6. The CDR3 runs to 15 residues. Looked up from germline, CDR1 is SSHAT and CDR2 is FNYEAQ (reference sequence). The CDR3 reads CASSRDRGLDNEQFF. As DNA, the CDR3 is TGTGCCAGCAGCCGGGACAGGGGTTTAGACAATGAGCAGTTCTTC. Full variable domain (outside the CDR3, taken from reference TRBV7-7 and TRBJ2-1): GAGVSQSPRYKVTKRGQDVTLRCDPISSHATLYWYQQALGQGPEFLTYFNYEAQPDKSGLPSDRFSAERPEGSISTLTIQRTEQRDSAMYRCASSRDRGLDNEQFFGPGTRLTVL.

This clone was counted a few times. The chain carries TRBV5-1 and TRBJ1-2; tentative D call: TRBD1 (5 bases). V lost 4 bases and J 4 bases, leaving 14 bases between the germline ends. The germline gives CDR1 SGHRS, CDR2 YFSETQ. The CDR3 consists of 14 residues. CDR3 amino acids: CASSRLGPTYGYTF. The CDR3 bases are TGCGCCAGCAGCCGGTTGGGACCGACCTATGGCTACACCTTC. The complete variable domain, with remaining parts taken from reference TRBV5-1 and TRBJ1-2, reads KAGVTQTPRYLIKTRGQQVTLSCSPISGHRSVSWYQQTPGQGLQFLFEYFSETQRNKGNFPGRFSGRQFSNSRSEMNVSTLELGDSALYLCASSRLGPTYGYTFGSGTRLTVV.

This clone was seen more than once but under ten times. This chain uses TRBV10-3 with TRBJ2-5; 9 bases fit TRBD2. With 0 bases clipped from V and 5 bases from J, the junction kept 7 bases outside the gene matches. This CDR3 has 16 residues. Germline V gene sequence: CDR1 ENHRY, CDR2 SYGVKD. CDR3 in amino acids: CAISESPAGGPETQYF. In DNA form, the CDR3 reads TGTGCCATCAGTGAGTCTCCAGCGGGGGGACCGGAGACCCAGTACTTC.

This clone appeared a few times. The chain joins TRBV7-2 to TRBJ2-5; unclear D gene. The length of the CDR3 is 16 residues. Germline V gives CDR1 SGHTA, CDR2 FQGNSA. Trimming removed 5 bases from V and 3 bases from J, with 19 bases in between. This CDR3 is CASSRHVRPPEETQYF. In DNA, the CDR3 is TGTGCCAGCAGCCGTCATGTTCGGCCCCCGGAAGAGACCCAGTACTTC.

This clone was picked up a small number of times. This chain uses TRBV5-6 with TRBJ2-3; 12 bases are a match to TRBD2. There are 15 residues in the CDR3. Germline V gene data show CDR1 as SGHDT and CDR2 as YYEEEE. Trimming took 5 bases from V and 4 from J; bases not matched to a gene: 5. CDR3 bases: TGTGCCAGCAGTGCGACTAGCGGGGGTGCAGATACGCAGTATTTT. This gives the protein CASSATSGGADTQYF.

This chain joins TRBV4-2 and TRBJ1-2, with a tentative D call TRBD1 (5 bases). V lost 1 base and J 3 bases, leaving 18 bases between the germline ends. CDR3 size: 17 residues. CDR1 is LGHNA and CDR2 is YNFKEQ in the germline V gene. The CDR3 spells CASSQGPGQGYDYGYTF. The CDR3 coding sequence is TGTGCCAGCAGCCAAGGCCCTGGGCAGGGTTATGACTATGGCTACACCTTC.